A single sample is the source of the 4 T cell receptor beta chains below, sequenced in a study of blood T cells in healthy people across ages. Through a sample-barcoded 5' primer and a J-beta primer mix, a second PCR was run for roughly 6 to 11 cycles. A single record per CDR3 protein comes from TCRdb applying MiXCR to the 5' RACE reads. The sample lists 1.4 million or so distinct CDR3 sequences, roughly two fifths occurring once. The sequenced material came from blood. The receptor set was obtained from a young woman in good health.

This sequence joins TRBV25-1 and TRBJ2-3; D is undetermined. The CDR3 is made up of 14 amino acids. Germline values: CDR1 MGHDK, CDR2 SYGVNS. V was shortened by 2 bases and J by 0 bases, with 6 bases between the two germline ends. The CDR3 DNA follows: TGTGCCAGCAGTGAAATCCCTAGCACAGATACGCAGTATTTT. Its translation: CASSEIPSTDTQYF.

The chain links TRBV3-1 to TRBJ1-6; 9 bases fit TRBD1. The CDR3 is made up of 15 amino acids. J lost 10 bases, V lost 4 bases, and 8 bases had no gene match. The germline gives CDR1 LGHDT, CDR2 YNNKEL (reference sequence). The CDR3 DNA sequence: TGTGCCAGCAGCCTTGGGACAGGGCCGGGCTCACCCCTCCACTTT. It codes for CASSLGTGPGSPLHF.

This clonotype was seen a handful of times. The J gene is TRBJ1-2, the V gene TRBV20-1, with unresolved D. The germline V gene encodes CDR1 DFQATT and CDR2 SNEGSKA (reference sequence). The CDR3 runs to 12 residues. V shed 2 bases and J shed 5 bases, with 9 bases lying between them. The CDR3 is CSARPGPYGYTF. The CDR3 region has the DNA TGCAGTGCTAGACCCGGCCCGTATGGCTACACCTTC.

The chain uses TRBV5-1 and TRBJ2-5; 10 positions agree with TRBD2. The CDR3 has 16 amino acids. V lost 5 bases and J lost 7; bases outside the gene matches: 14. The germline V gene encodes CDR1 SGHRS and CDR2 YFSETQ. As DNA, the CDR3 is TGCGCCAGCAGTCCAGGACCCGATACTAGCGGGGTGACCCAGTACTTC. This sequence encodes CASSPGPDTSGVTQYF.